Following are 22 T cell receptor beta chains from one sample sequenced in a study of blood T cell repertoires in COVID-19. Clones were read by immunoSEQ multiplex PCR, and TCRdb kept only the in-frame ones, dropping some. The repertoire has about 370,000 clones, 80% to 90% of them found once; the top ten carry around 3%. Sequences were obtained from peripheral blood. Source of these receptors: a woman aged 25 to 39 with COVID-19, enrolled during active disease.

Here the CDR3 DNA reads TGTGCCAGCAGCTTATACCTCCTTTTCGCGTCTGGAAACACCATATATTTT. This translates into CASSLYLLFASGNTIYF. The chain uses TRBV7-9 and TRBJ1-3; D is uncertain. CDR1 and CDR2 (germline): SEHNR, FQNEAQ (reference sequence). CDR3 length: 17 residues. The V and J ends lost 2 bases and 1 base respectively, with 15 bases between them.

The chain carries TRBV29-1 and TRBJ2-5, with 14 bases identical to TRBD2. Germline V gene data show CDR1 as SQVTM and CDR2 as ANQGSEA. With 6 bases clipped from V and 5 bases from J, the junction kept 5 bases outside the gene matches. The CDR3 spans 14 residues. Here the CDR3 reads CSVTSGGALETQYF. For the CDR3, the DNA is TGCAGCGTGACTAGCGGGGGGGCCCTCGAGACCCAGTACTTC.

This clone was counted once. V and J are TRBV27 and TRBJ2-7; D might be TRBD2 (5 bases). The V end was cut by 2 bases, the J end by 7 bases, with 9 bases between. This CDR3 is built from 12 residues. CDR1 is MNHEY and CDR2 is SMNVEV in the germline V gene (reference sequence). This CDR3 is CASSLRTGEQYF. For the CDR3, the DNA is TGTGCCAGCAGTTTACGTACGGGGGAGCAGTACTTC.

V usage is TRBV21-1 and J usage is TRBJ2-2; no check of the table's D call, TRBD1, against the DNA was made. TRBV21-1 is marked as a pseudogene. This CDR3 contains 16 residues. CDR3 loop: CASSKERTANTGELFF. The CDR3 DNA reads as TGTGCCAGCAGCAAAGAAAGGACAGCGAACACCGGGGAGCTGTTTTTT.

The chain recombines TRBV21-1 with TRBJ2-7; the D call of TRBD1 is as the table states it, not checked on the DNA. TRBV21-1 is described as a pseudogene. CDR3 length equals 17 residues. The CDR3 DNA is TGTGCCAGCAGCAAAGCGCCCTTGGGGACAGGGGTTGACGAGCAGTACGTC. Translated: CASSKAPLGTGVDEQYV.

DNA of the CDR3: TGTGCCAGCAGTTTATCCGGGGACAGGGCAGGGTCAACTAATGAAAAACTGTTTTTT. Translating gives CASSLSGDRAGSTNEKLFF. The V and J genes are TRBV27 and TRBJ1-4; 9 positions agree with TRBD1. Germline V lookup: CDR1 MNHEY, CDR2 SMNVEV (reference sequence). V was pared by 0 bases and J by 0 bases, with 8 bases of the junction left unmatched. CDR3 length equals 19 residues.

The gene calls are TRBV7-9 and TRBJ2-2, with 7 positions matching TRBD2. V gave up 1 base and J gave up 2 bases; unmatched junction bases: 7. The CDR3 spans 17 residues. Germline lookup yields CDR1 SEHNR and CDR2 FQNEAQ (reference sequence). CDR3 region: CASSLGGASGNTGELFF. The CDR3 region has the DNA TGTGCCAGCAGCTTAGGAGGTGCTAGCGGCAACACCGGGGAGCTGTTTTTT.

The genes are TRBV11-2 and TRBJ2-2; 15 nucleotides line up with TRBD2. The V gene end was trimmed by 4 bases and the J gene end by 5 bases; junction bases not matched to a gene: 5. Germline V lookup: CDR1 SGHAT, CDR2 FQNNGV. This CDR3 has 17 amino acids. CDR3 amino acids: CASSWGLAGGRTGELFF. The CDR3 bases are TGTGCCAGCAGCTGGGGACTAGCGGGGGGTAGAACCGGGGAGCTGTTTTTT.

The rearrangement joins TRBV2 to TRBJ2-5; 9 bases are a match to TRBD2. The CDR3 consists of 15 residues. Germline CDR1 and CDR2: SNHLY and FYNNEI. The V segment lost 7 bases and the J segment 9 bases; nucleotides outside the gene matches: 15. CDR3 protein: CASTKAGTSFEAQYF. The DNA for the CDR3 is TGTGCCAGCACCAAAGCCGGGACTAGCTTTGAGGCCCAGTACTTC.

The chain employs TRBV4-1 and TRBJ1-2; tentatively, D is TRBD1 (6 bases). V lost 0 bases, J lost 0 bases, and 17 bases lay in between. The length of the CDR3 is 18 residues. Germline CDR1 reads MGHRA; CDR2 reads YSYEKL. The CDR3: CASSQDGTIPLTNYGYTF. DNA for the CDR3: TGCGCCAGCAGCCAAGACGGGACAATCCCCCTAACTAACTATGGCTACACCTTC.

The CDR3 region is CASSLDRGRRQYV. The CDR3 DNA reads TGCGCCAGCAGCCTGGACAGGGGGCGCCGGCAGTACGTC. The chain is built from TRBV5-1 and TRBJ2-7; TRBD1 matches at 11 bases. CDR1 and CDR2 from the germline V gene are SGHRS and YFSETQ. The CDR3 sequence is 13 residues long. V shed 4 bases, J shed 9 bases, and the junction held 6 bases outside the gene matches.

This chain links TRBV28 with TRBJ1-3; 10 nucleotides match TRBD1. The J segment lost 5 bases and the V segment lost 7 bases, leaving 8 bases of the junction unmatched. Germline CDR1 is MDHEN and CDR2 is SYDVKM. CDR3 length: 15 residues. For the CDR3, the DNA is TGTGCCAGCACTATCTCGGGACAGGGGAGAAACACCATATATTTT. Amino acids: CASTISGQGRNTIYF.

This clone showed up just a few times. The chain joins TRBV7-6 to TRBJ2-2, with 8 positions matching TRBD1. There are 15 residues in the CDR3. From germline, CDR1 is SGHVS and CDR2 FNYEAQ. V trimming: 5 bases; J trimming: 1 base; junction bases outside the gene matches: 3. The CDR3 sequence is CASSPGQVNTGELFF. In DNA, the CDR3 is TGTGCCAGCAGCCCGGGACAGGTGAACACCGGGGAGCTGTTTTTT.

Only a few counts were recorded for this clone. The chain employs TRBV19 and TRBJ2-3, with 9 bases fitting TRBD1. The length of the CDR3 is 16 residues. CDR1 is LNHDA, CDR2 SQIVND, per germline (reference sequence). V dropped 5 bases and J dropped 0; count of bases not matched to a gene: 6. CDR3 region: CASSVTGGYSTDTQYF. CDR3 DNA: TGTGCCAGTAGTGTGACAGGGGGTTATAGCACAGATACGCAGTATTTT.

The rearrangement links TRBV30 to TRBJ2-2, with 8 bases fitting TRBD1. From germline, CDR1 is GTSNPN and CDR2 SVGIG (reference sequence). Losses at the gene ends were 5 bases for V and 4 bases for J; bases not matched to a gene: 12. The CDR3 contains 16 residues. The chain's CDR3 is CAWGTRDRLLTGELFF. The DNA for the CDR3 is TGTGCCTGGGGGACGAGGGACAGGCTGCTCACCGGGGAGCTGTTTTTT. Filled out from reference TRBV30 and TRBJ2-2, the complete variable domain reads SQTIHQWPATLVQPVGSPLSLECTVEGTSNPNLYWYRQAAGRGLQLLFYSVGIGQISSEVPQNLSASRPQDRQFILSSKKLLLSDSGFYLCAWGTRDRLLTGELFFGEGSRLTVL.

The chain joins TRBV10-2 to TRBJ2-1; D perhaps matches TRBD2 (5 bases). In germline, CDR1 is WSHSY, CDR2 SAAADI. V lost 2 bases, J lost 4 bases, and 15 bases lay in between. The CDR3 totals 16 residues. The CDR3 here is CASSEIGLSLYNEQFF. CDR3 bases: TGCGCCAGCAGTGAGATTGGACTTTCTCTTTACAATGAGCAGTTCTTC.

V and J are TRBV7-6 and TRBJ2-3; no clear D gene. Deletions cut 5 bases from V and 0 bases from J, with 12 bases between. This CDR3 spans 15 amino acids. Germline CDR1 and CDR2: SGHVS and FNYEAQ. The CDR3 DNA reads TGTGCCAGCAGCCCGACAATACCTAGCACAGATACGCAGTATTTT. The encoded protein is CASSPTIPSTDTQYF.

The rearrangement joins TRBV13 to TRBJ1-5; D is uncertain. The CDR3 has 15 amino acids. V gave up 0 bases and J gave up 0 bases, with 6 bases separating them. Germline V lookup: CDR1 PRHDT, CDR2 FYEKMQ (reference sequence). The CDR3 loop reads CASSLGSYSNQPQHF. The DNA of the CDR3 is TGTGCCAGCAGCTTAGGAAGCTATAGCAATCAGCCCCAGCATTTT.

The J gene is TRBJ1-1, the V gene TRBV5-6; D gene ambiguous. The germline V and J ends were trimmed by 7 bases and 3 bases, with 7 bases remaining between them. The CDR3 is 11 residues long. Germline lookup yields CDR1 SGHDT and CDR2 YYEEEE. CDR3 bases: TGTGCCAGCGCGAGGTACACTGAAGCTTTCTTT. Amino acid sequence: CASARYTEAFF. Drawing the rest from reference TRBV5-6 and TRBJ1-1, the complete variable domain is DAGVTQSPTHLIKTRGQQVTLRCSPKSGHDTVSWYQQALGQGPQFIFQYYEEEERQRGNFPDRFSGHQFPNYSSELNVNALLLGDSALYLCASARYTEAFFGQGTRLTVV.

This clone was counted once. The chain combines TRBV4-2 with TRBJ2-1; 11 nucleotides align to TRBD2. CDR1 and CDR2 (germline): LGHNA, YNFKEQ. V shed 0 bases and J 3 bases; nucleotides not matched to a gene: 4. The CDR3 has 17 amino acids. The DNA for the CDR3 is TGTGCCAGCAGCCAAGATCTGACTAGCGGGGTCTACAATGAGCAGTTCTTC. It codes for CASSQDLTSGVYNEQFF.

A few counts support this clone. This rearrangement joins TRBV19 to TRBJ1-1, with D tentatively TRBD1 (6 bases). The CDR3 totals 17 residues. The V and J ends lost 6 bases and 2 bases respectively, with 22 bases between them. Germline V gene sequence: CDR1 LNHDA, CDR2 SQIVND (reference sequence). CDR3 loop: CASRHPPPGHPNTEAFF. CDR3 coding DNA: TGTGCCAGTAGGCACCCCCCCCCGGGACATCCCAACACTGAAGCTTTCTTT.

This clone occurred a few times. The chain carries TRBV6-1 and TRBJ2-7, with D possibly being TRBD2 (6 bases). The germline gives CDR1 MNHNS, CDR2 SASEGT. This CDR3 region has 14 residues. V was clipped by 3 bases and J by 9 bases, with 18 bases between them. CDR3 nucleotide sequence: TGTGCCAGCAGTGATTTCGGGGGACCAACGGGGCAGTACTTC. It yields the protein CASSDFGGPTGQYF.